One and the same sample provided the 2 T cell receptor beta chains below, sequenced in a study of cytomegalovirus exposure and HLA in healthy donors. Primers: 60 Vbeta forward and 13 Jbeta reverse. Generated by immunoSEQ multiplex PCR, the TCRdb table keeps only in-frame clones and is missing some. The repertoire includes around 96,000 clones, around 81% of them detected once, and approximately 2% sits in the top ten. The source material was PBMCs. The receptor set was obtained from a man aged 18 to 29 in good health and CMV-seronegative.

The chain combines TRBV4-1 with TRBJ1-5; possible D gene TRBD1, 5 bases. The CDR3 spans 15 residues. V shed 1 base and J shed 4 bases, with 11 bases lying between them. CDR1 MGHRA and CDR2 YSYEKL come from the germline V gene. Here the CDR3 reads CASSQVPGGNQPQHF. CDR3 nucleotide sequence: TGCGCCAGCAGCCAAGTCCCCGGGGGAAATCAGCCCCAGCATTTT.

V and J are TRBV7-9 and TRBJ2-1; D may be TRBD1 (5 bases). The V end was cut by 3 bases, the J end by 6 bases, with 12 bases between. Germline loops: CDR1 SEHNR, CDR2 FQNEAQ (reference sequence). The CDR3 is 14 amino acids. The CDR3 sequence is CASSFTGEGNEQFF. The CDR3 region has the DNA TGTGCCAGCAGCTTTACAGGAGAAGGCAATGAGCAGTTCTTC.